Below are 24 T cell receptor beta chains sequenced from a single sample in a study of CD8+CD57+ T cells in acquired aplastic anemia. The patients chosen for sequencing had shown expansion of CD8+CD57+ cells (detected by flow cytometry). Genomic DNA, the template, was used for profiling of the TCR beta VDJ and CDR3. TCRdb passed the reads through MiXCR, listing each CDR3 protein once. The sample consists of just over 450,000 distinct CDR3 sequences, around 30% of them appearing once. Sequencing input: sorted CD4+, CD8+, or CD8+CD57+ T cells (not recorded which) from PBMCs. These receptors were taken from a human donor with aplastic anemia.

The CDR3 is CASSQEEGGTDTQYF. The CDR3 DNA reads TGCGCCAGCAGCCAAGAGGAGGGGGGGACAGATACGCAGTATTTT. V is TRBV4-3 and J is TRBJ2-3; TRBD2 might be the D (7 bases). The CDR3 length is 15 residues. Germline V CDR1 and CDR2: LGHNA, YSLEER. The germline V and J ends were trimmed by 0 bases and 3 bases, with 10 bases remaining between them.

V usage is TRBV12-3 or TRBV12-4 and J usage is TRBJ1-1; 8 bases fit TRBD1. Unmatched junction bases numbered 2, after V lost 4 bases and J lost 7 bases. The CDR3 covers 12 residues. CDR3 sequence: CASSWTGLEAFF. Written as DNA, the CDR3 is TGTGCCAGCAGTTGGACAGGGCTTGAAGCTTTCTTT.

This clonotype was counted many times. The chain has TRBV2 and TRBJ1-1; tentatively, D is TRBD1 (6 bases). CDR1 and CDR2 (germline): SNHLY, FYNNEI. Trimming removed 6 bases from V and 1 base from J, with 9 bases in between. The CDR3 loop spans 13 amino acids. Written as DNA, the CDR3 is TGTGCCAGCAGGGAGGGACAGAACACTGAAGCTTTCTTT. It translates to CASREGQNTEAFF.

This chain links TRBV2 with TRBJ1-5; 7 bases fit TRBD1. CDR1 and CDR2 (germline): SNHLY, FYNNEI. The CDR3 has 16 residues. After removal of 4 bases from V and 3 bases from J, the junction contained 9 bases not matched to a gene. CDR3 DNA: TGTGCCAGCAGTGGCCGTAGGGACAGTTCCAATCAGCCCCAGCATTTT. It yields the protein CASSGRRDSSNQPQHF.

In its sample, this clonotype was seen a few times. One end of the junction varies from germline; a read error may be responsible. V usage is TRBV10-3 and J usage is TRBJ1-2; 7 positions agree with TRBD1. The germline gives CDR1 ENHRY, CDR2 SYGVKD. This CDR3 is 15 amino acids long. The chain's CDR3 is CASSLRETGSYGYTF. CDR3 in DNA: TGTGCCAGCAGTTTGCGGGAGACAGGGTCCTATGGCTACACCTTC.

This clonotype has only a few counts. The chain combines TRBV7-9 with TRBJ1-2; maybe TRBD1 (6 bases). The ends were cut back, 3 bases at V and 8 bases at J, with 10 bases in the middle. There are 12 residues in the CDR3. Germline V gene data show CDR1 as SEHNR and CDR2 as FQNEAQ (reference sequence). As DNA, the CDR3 is TGTGCCAGCAGCTTGGGGGCGAAGGGCTACACCTTC. This sequence encodes CASSLGAKGYTF.

This clonotype has only a few counts. This sequence joins TRBV11-2 and TRBJ2-1, with 7 bases matching TRBD1. CDR3 length: 16 amino acids. Germline V gives CDR1 SGHAT, CDR2 FQNNGV. The ends lost 6 bases at V and 1 base at J; junction bases unmatched: 9. CDR3: CASSYLNRGSYNEQFF. The CDR3 DNA reads as TGTGCCAGCAGTTACTTAAACAGGGGTTCCTACAATGAGCAGTTCTTC.

Only a few counts were recorded for this clonotype. One junction end does not reproduce the germline sequence, and a read error may be involved. This chain uses TRBV10-2 with TRBJ2-7; D is unresolved. The germline V gene encodes CDR1 WSHSY and CDR2 SAAADI. The length of the CDR3 is 15 residues. CDR3 sequence (DNA): TGTGCCAGCAGTGTTGACTTTACACTTGCCTACGAGCAGTACTTC. Residues: CASSVDFTLAYEQYF.

Concerning this clonotype: A much larger clonotype is one base distant, so this may be a read error. This is likely a read error, given that the CDR3 carries no conserved phenylalanine or tryptophan at its end. The V gene is TRBV6-5, the J gene TRBJ1-2; D remains ambiguous. The CDR3 extends over 13 amino acids. V was trimmed by 2 bases and J by 7 bases, leaving 11 bases between them. In germline, CDR1 is MNHEY, CDR2 SVGAGI. The DNA for the CDR3 is TGTGCCAGCAGTTACGATGAGGGCCTTGGCTACACCCTC. Its translation: CASSYDEGLGYTL.

The chain links TRBV19 to TRBJ1-2, with D possibly matching TRBD1 (5 bases). V was trimmed by 8 bases and J by 3 bases, leaving 13 bases between them. Germline CDR1 reads LNHDA; CDR2 reads SQIVND (reference sequence). The CDR3 consists of 13 residues. CDR3 protein: CASQTGRDYGYTF. CDR3 coding DNA: TGTGCCAGTCAGACCGGCAGGGACTATGGCTACACCTTC. The variable domain in full, completed from reference TRBV19 and TRBJ1-2, reads DGGITQSPKYLFRKEGQNVTLSCEQNLNHDAMYWYRQDPGQGLRLIYYSQIVNDFQKGDIAEGYSVSREKKESFPLTVTSAQKNPTAFYLCASQTGRDYGYTFGSGTRLTVV.

Only a few counts were recorded for this clonotype. The gene calls are TRBV5-5 and TRBJ1-2; D unclear. The CDR3 consists of 14 residues. V was shortened by 0 bases and J by 4 bases, with 10 bases between the two germline ends. Germline V gene sequence: CDR1 SGHKS, CDR2 YYEKEE (reference sequence). The chain's CDR3 is CASSLAPGIYGYTF. In nucleotides, the CDR3 is TGTGCCAGCAGCTTGGCCCCGGGAATCTATGGCTACACCTTC.

The V gene is TRBV6-5, the J gene TRBJ2-5, with TRBD2 matching over 8 bases. Germline V gives CDR1 MNHEY, CDR2 SVGAGI. J was trimmed by 5 bases and V by 2 bases; bases with no gene match: 4. The CDR3 covers 14 residues. The CDR3 bases are TGTGCCAGCAGTTACCCGGCGGGAGGCGAGACCCAGTACTTC. This encodes CASSYPAGGETQYF.

This clonotype was counted at least ten times. The V gene is TRBV9, the J gene TRBJ1-6, with D unresolved. V was trimmed by 0 bases and J by 0 bases, leaving 16 bases between them. The germline V gene encodes CDR1 SGDLS and CDR2 YYNGEE. This CDR3 comprises 19 residues. The CDR3 DNA reads as TGTGCCAGCAGCGTAGGTGAGAGAAGGATTAGCTCCTATAATTCACCCCTCCACTTT. Its translation is CASSVGERRISSYNSPLHF.

The chain carries TRBV30 and TRBJ2-5; D remains ambiguous. Trimming removed 3 bases at V and 5 bases at J, with 13 bases between. CDR3 length equals 13 residues. Germline-derived CDR1 and CDR2 are GTSNPN and SVGIG (reference sequence). This chain's CDR3 is CAWSLTVGETQYF. The DNA for the CDR3 is TGTGCCTGGAGCCTGACTGTGGGGGAGACCCAGTACTTC.

The gene calls are TRBV14 and TRBJ2-5, with D uncertain. In germline, CDR1 is SGHDN, CDR2 FVKESK. The V end lost 9 bases, the J end lost 0 bases, and 8 bases lay between the germline ends. The CDR3 has 12 residues. The CDR3 loop reads CASARYQETQYF. CDR3 nucleotide sequence: TGTGCCAGTGCCCGGTACCAAGAGACCCAGTACTTC.

The chain employs TRBV5-1 and TRBJ1-1, with TRBD1 matching 8 bases. The ends lost 4 bases at V and 5 bases at J; junction bases unmatched: 10. The CDR3 extends over 15 amino acids. Germline loops: CDR1 SGHRS, CDR2 YFSETQ. The CDR3 loop reads CASSEWTGKDTEAFF. DNA for the CDR3: TGCGCCAGCAGCGAATGGACAGGGAAGGATACTGAAGCTTTCTTT.

This clonotype was detected only a few times. The chain recombines TRBV25-1 with TRBJ2-7, with D tentatively TRBD1 (6 bases). The ends were cut back, 5 bases at V and 2 bases at J, with 16 bases in the middle. The CDR3 spans 15 residues. Per the germline V gene, CDR1 is MGHDK and CDR2 is SYGVNS. Here the CDR3 reads CASSNTGTWTYEQYF. The CDR3 nucleotides are TGTGCCAGCAGTAATACCGGGACATGGACCTACGAGCAGTACTTC.

This clonotype was detected ten times or more. The chain recombines TRBV10-3 with TRBJ2-7; D ambiguous. This CDR3 spans 14 amino acids. Germline-derived CDR1 and CDR2 are ENHRY and SYGVKD. With 3 bases removed from V and 6 bases from J, the gap between germline ends came to 15 bases. The CDR3 reads CAISDFWTTGEQYF. CDR3 coding DNA: TGTGCCATCAGTGATTTTTGGACCACGGGCGAGCAGTACTTC.

Details on this clonotype: This sequence may be a read error, since a much larger clone differs from it by one base. J is TRBJ1-6 and V is TRBV9; no firm D call. V lost 0 bases and J lost 9, with 10 bases in between. The CDR3 consists of 14 residues. Germline assignment: CDR1 SGDLS and CDR2 YYNGEE. CDR3 coding DNA: TGTGCCAGCAGCGTAGGGGAGGAGTCTTCACCCCTCCACTTT. Translating gives CASSVGEESSPLHF.

This clonotype has at least ten counts. The chain is built from TRBV20-1 and TRBJ2-7, with D unclear. The length of the CDR3 is 12 residues. Germline lookup yields CDR1 DFQATT and CDR2 SNEGSKA (reference sequence). V shed 6 bases and J shed 0 bases, with 9 bases lying between them. CDR3 region: CSAGRDSYEQYF. The CDR3 DNA reads as TGCAGTGCAGGACGAGACTCCTACGAGCAGTACTTC.

The chain recombines TRBV7-3 with TRBJ2-1, with 8 bases identical to TRBD2. The tail of the sequence fits TRBJ2-7 better, so the J call may be wrong. This CDR3 has 16 amino acids. CDR1 is SGHTA and CDR2 is FQGTGA in the germline V gene. The CDR3 DNA is TGTGCCAGCAGCCCCCCCGGTCTAGCGGGCTTCAATGAGCAGTACTTC. Amino acids: CASSPPGLAGFNEQYF.

There are many counts of this clonotype. This chain links TRBV9 with TRBJ1-2; D is uncertain. Per the germline V gene, CDR1 is SGDLS and CDR2 is YYNGEE. There are 12 residues in the CDR3. The ends were cut back, 4 bases at V and 13 bases at J, with 17 bases in the middle. CDR3 in DNA: TGTGCCAGCAGCTATCCTGAGACGGCCCCCACCTTC. It yields the protein CASSYPETAPTF.

This rearrangement joins TRBV15 to TRBJ1-2; D gene uncertain. CDR3 length: 14 amino acids. V was shortened by 6 bases and J by 6 bases, with 17 bases between the two germline ends. The germline V gene has CDR1 LNHNV and CDR2 YYDKDF (reference sequence). CDR3 sequence: CATSPVRLQHGYTF. Written as DNA, the CDR3 is TGTGCCACCAGTCCGGTGAGGCTACAACATGGCTACACCTTC.

This clonotype has just one count. Since no conserved phenylalanine or tryptophan closes the CDR3, a read error is the likely cause. The rearrangement links TRBV29-1 to TRBJ1-1; D perhaps matches TRBD1 (5 bases). Germline CDR1 is SQVTM and CDR2 is ANQGSEA. The CDR3 runs to 14 residues. Deletions cut 7 bases from V and 3 bases from J, with 18 bases between. Here the CDR3 DNA reads TGCAGCGCCCGCCCAGGGCCTGAGGACACTGAAGCTTTCCTT. It specifies CSARPGPEDTEAFL.